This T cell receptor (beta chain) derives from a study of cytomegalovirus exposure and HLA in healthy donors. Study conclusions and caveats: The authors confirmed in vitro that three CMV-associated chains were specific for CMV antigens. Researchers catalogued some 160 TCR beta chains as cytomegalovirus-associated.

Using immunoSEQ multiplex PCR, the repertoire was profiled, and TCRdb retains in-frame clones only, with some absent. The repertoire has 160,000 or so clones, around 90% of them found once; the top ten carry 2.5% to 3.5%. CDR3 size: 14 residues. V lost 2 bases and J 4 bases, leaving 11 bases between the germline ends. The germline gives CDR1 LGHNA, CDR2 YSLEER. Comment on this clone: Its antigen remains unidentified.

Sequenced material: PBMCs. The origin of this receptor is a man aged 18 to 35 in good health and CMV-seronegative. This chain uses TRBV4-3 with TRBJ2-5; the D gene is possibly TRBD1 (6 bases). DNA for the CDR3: TGCGCCAGCAGCCAACAGGGCAGGGGAGAGACCCAGTACTTC. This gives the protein CASSQQGRGETQYF.